These T cell receptor beta chains were read from a single sample in a study of breast tumors, draining lymph nodes, adjacent tissues. TCRdb used MiXCR to reprocess the multiplex PCR reads, holding one entry per CDR3 protein. The repertoire holds roughly 120,000 distinct CDR3 sequences, less than 20% seen once, with 3% to 4% in the top ten. The sequencing sample was made of axillary lymph node tissue. These TCRs come from a female donor with breast cancer. Some clones in this sample may be carry-over from other donors' samples. The CDR3 runs from the conserved cysteine through the conserved F or W. D genes are given only for firm matches. A clone size is listed for some rows: how often the clone was seen (once, few, many), or a class if it is expanded.

cdr3_length | j_call | d_call | v_call | clone_size | cdr3_nt | cdr3_aa
13 | TRBJ2-7 | NA | TRBV7-2 | many | TGTGCCAGCAGCTCCCAACACACTTACGAGCAGTACTTC | CASSSQHTYEQYF
15 | TRBJ2-1 | TRBD2 | TRBV7-3 | many | TGTGCCAGCAGCGTCACCGGGACTACAAACAATGAGCAGTTCTTC | CASSVTGTTNNEQFF
16 | TRBJ2-6 | NA | TRBV19 | few | TGTGCCAGTAGTAGGGAGCTCTACTCTGGGGCCAACGTCCTGACTTTC | CASSRELYSGANVLTF
14 | TRBJ2-7 | TRBD1 | TRBV10-3 | NA | TGTGCCACAGCCGGGACAGGATTGGTCTACGAGCAGTACTTC | CATAGTGLVYEQYF
19 | TRBJ1-6 | TRBD1 | TRBV6-6 | many | TGTGCCAGCAGTTACATTCGGGGCTTCTCCGACAGGGGGCCTTCACCCCTCCACTTT | CASSYIRGFSDRGPSPLHF
12 | TRBJ1-6 | NA | TRBV20-1 | many | TGCAGTGCTAGAGAAGGGAATTCACCCCTCCACTTT | CSAREGNSPLHF
13 | TRBJ2-2 | NA | TRBV7-9 | many | TGTGCCAGCAGCTTATGGGGGGCCGGGGAGCTGTTTTTT | CASSLWGAGELFF
17 | TRBJ2-3 | TRBD2 | TRBV7-2 | many | TGTGCCAGCAGCTTCCTAGCGGGAACTGCGGGCGCAGATACGCAGTATTTT | CASSFLAGTAGADTQYF
15 | TRBJ2-5 | NA | TRBV29-1 | many | TGCAGCGTTGAAGACCCCAGGGGGGATCAAGAGACCCAGTACTTC | CSVEDPRGDQETQYF
15 | TRBJ2-2 | NA | TRBV7-3 | few | TGTGCCAGCAGCTTACGTGGCGGGGCCACCGGGGAGCTGTTTTTT | CASSLRGGATGELFF
15 | TRBJ2-2 | TRBD2 | TRBV6-4 | many | TGTGCCAGCTCCCGGACTAGCGGTACTACCGGGGAGCTGTTTTTT | CASSRTSGTTGELFF
15 | TRBJ1-1 | NA | TRBV6-5 | NA | TGTGCCAGCAGTTACCGGGGGGCGAAGAACACTGAAGCTTTCTTT | CASSYRGAKNTEAFF
16 | TRBJ2-3 | TRBD2 | TRBV20-1 | many | TGCAGTGCTAGCGGGACTAGCGGGGGTAACACAGATACGCAGTATTTT | CSASGTSGGNTDTQYF
15 | TRBJ1-6 | NA | TRBV12-3/TRBV12-4 | many | TGTGCCAGCAGTGACGGTAACTCCTATAATTCACCCCTCCACTTT | CASSDGNSYNSPLHF
17 | TRBJ2-7 | TRBD2 | TRBV18 | NA | TGTGCCAGCTCACTGGGACTAGCGGGGGTGAGCTCCTACGAGCAGTACTTC | CASSLGLAGVSSYEQYF